These 23 T cell receptor beta chains were sequenced from one sample in a study of T cells after yellow fever vaccination. TCRdb re-analysed the 5' RACE reads in MiXCR, keeping a single row per CDR3 protein. Found here are about 170,000 distinct CDR3 sequences, 5.5% to 7.5% of them singletons; the top ten hold just under 3%. The sample in question was CD4+ T cells sorted from PBMCs, obtained on the day of the first yellow fever vaccination. These receptors were obtained from a man in his late teens or twenties who received the YFV17D yellow fever vaccine.

The chain recombines TRBV12-3 or TRBV12-4 with TRBJ2-7; D is unclear. The CDR3 covers 17 residues. The V gene lost 1 base and the J gene lost 0 bases, with 16 bases spanning the gap. CDR3 bases: TGTGCCAGCAGTTTAGTTTTGGCGGCGCGGACCTCCTACGAGCAGTACTTC. Its translation is CASSLVLAARTSYEQYF.

This chain connects TRBV5-1 to TRBJ2-7; D is uncertain. V lost 0 bases and J 3 bases, leaving 7 bases between the germline ends. There are 13 residues in the CDR3. Per germline, CDR1 SGHRS and CDR2 YFSETQ. The CDR3 is CASSLVRFYEQYV. DNA of the CDR3: TGCGCCAGCAGCTTGGTGAGGTTCTACGAGCAGTACGTC.

This chain uses TRBV7-2 with TRBJ2-3, with a possible D match to TRBD2 (5 bases). Germline V gene data show CDR1 as SGHTA and CDR2 as FQGNSA. CDR3 size: 16 residues. V was clipped by 4 bases and J by 0 bases, with 14 bases between them. The CDR3 DNA sequence: TGTGCCAGCAGCTGGGCGGGTGTGGGTAGCACAGATACGCAGTATTTT. It yields the protein CASSWAGVGSTDTQYF.

In this sample, this clonotype turned up many times. The chain recombines TRBV12-3 or TRBV12-4 with TRBJ2-1; 13 nucleotides match TRBD2. The CDR3 is 13 residues long. J lost 7 bases, V lost 9 bases, and 3 bases had no gene match. CDR3 sequence (DNA): TGTGCCAGAACTAGCGGGGGGGCTAATGAGCAGTTCTTC. Protein product: CARTSGGANEQFF.

This clonotype has just a few counts. The chain recombines TRBV7-3 with TRBJ2-1, with TRBD1 matching over 7 bases. CDR1 is SGHTA, CDR2 FQGTGA, per germline. Unmatched junction bases numbered 7, after V lost 2 bases and J lost 3 bases. This CDR3 contains 16 residues. The CDR3 DNA is TGTGCCAGCAGCTTATATCCCGGACAGGACTACAATGAGCAGTTCTTC. As protein: CASSLYPGQDYNEQFF.

This rearrangement joins TRBV28 to TRBJ1-5; D gene ambiguous. Trimming pared 6 bases from V and 0 bases from J, leaving 6 bases between. The length of the CDR3 is 13 residues. Germline V CDR1 and CDR2: MDHEN, SYDVKM. The CDR3 DNA reads TGTGCCAGCAGGGCGACTAGCAATCAGCCCCAGCATTTT. This translates into CASRATSNQPQHF.

This clonotype was recorded many times. The CDR3 coding sequence is TGCGCCAGCAGCCAAGGGACTCTCAATCAGCCCCAGCATTTT. Residues: CASSQGTLNQPQHF. The chain employs TRBV4-3 and TRBJ1-5; the D is unclear. Germline values: CDR1 LGHNA, CDR2 YSLEER. This CDR3 spans 14 amino acids. With 1 base removed from V and 3 bases from J, the gap between germline ends came to 7 bases.

This clonotype was found many times. The rearrangement joins TRBV6-6 to TRBJ2-2, with D perhaps matching TRBD2 (6 bases). Trimming took 2 bases from V and 0 from J, leaving 13 bases between them. Germline V gene lookup returns CDR1 MNHNY and CDR2 SVGAGI (reference sequence). The CDR3 is 17 residues long. In DNA, the CDR3 is TGTGCCAGCAGTTACGAAACCCGCGGGGCGAACACCGGGGAGCTGTTTTTT. It translates to CASSYETRGANTGELFF.

The sample holds many counts of this clonotype. The chain uses TRBV5-6 and TRBJ1-2; 8 nucleotides agree with TRBD1. J was trimmed by 7 bases and V by 2 bases; bases with no gene match: 10. The CDR3 is 15 residues long. Looked up from germline, CDR1 is SGHDT and CDR2 is YYEEEE. CDR3 residues: CASSFLTGAVSGYTF. The DNA for the CDR3 is TGTGCCAGCAGCTTTTTGACAGGGGCGGTTAGTGGCTACACCTTC.

The chain couples TRBV12-3 or TRBV12-4 to TRBJ2-1; the D gene is possibly TRBD2 (6 bases). CDR3 size: 15 residues. The V gene lost 4 bases and the J gene lost 10 bases, with 20 bases spanning the gap. Written as DNA, the CDR3 is TGTGCCAGCAGTTCCCCGGGGATTGGGAGGTCGGAGCAGTTCTTC. Protein product: CASSSPGIGRSEQFF.

V usage is TRBV6-1 and J usage is TRBJ2-5; D is ambiguous. V was trimmed by 6 bases and J by 1 base, leaving 9 bases between them. The CDR3 totals 13 residues. In germline, CDR1 is MNHNS, CDR2 SASEGT. The CDR3 DNA reads as TGTGCCAGCAGCTCCGTGGTCCAAGAGACCCAGTACTTC. Its protein product is CASSSVVQETQYF.

The gene calls are TRBV29-1 and TRBJ1-5; D perhaps matches TRBD1 (5 bases). V lost 4 bases, J lost 3 bases, and 13 bases lay in between. The CDR3 is made up of 14 amino acids. Germline CDR1 and CDR2: SQVTM and ANQGSEA. CDR3 nucleotides: TGCAGCGTTGTTGTACAGGATCCCAATCAGCCCCAGCATTTT. Its translation: CSVVVQDPNQPQHF.

Ten or more counts support this clonotype. This sequence joins TRBV28 and TRBJ1-1; D unclear. The CDR3 contains 11 residues. Between the trimmed V and J ends, which lost 5 bases and 4 bases, there was a span of 5 bases. CDR1 is MDHEN and CDR2 is SYDVKM in the germline V gene. CDR3 bases: TGTGCCAGCAGTGTTAGCACTGAAGCTTTCTTT. Its translation: CASSVSTEAFF.

The chain joins TRBV11-1 to TRBJ2-1, with D perhaps matching TRBD2 (7 bases). CDR3 length equals 17 residues. V was shortened by 4 bases and J by 4 bases, with 20 bases between the two germline ends. Germline CDR1 SGHAT, CDR2 FQDESV (reference sequence). The CDR3 protein is CASSWGALGGVYNEQFF. The CDR3 coding sequence is TGTGCCAGCAGCTGGGGGGCGTTGGGGGGGGTGTACAATGAGCAGTTCTTC. The full variable domain, rest sourced from reference TRBV11-1 and TRBJ2-1, is EAEVAQSPRYKITEKSQAVAFWCDPISGHATLYWYRQILGQGPELLVQFQDESVVDDSQLPKDRFSAERLKGVDSTLKIQPAELGDSAMYLCASSWGALGGVYNEQFFGPGTRLTVL.

The chain recombines TRBV12-3 or TRBV12-4 with TRBJ2-3; D uncertain. This CDR3 is 12 amino acids long. Trimming removed 6 bases from V and 4 bases from J, with 8 bases in between. The CDR3 nucleotides are TGTGCCAGCAGCCCCGCGGCAGATACGCAGTATTTT. This translates into CASSPAADTQYF.

This clonotype was seen at least ten times. This chain connects TRBV27 to TRBJ1-1; no definite D call. Germline CDR1 reads MNHEY; CDR2 reads SMNVEV (reference sequence). Deletions cut 5 bases from V and 14 bases from J, with 21 bases between. This CDR3 spans 13 amino acids. The CDR3: CASSPFRLVSLFF. CDR3 in DNA: TGTGCCAGCAGTCCCTTCCGGTTGGTATCGTTGTTCTTT.

This clonotype has ten or more counts. The CDR3 sequence: CASSAGTGNTGELFF. The CDR3 DNA sequence: TGTGCCAGCAGCGCCGGGACAGGGAACACCGGGGAGCTGTTTTTT. The chain links TRBV5-4 to TRBJ2-2; 8 nucleotides agree with TRBD1. CDR3 size: 15 residues. The trim removed 4 bases at V and 1 base at J, leaving 3 bases unmatched. Germline V gives CDR1 SGHNT, CDR2 YYREEE (reference sequence). Using reference TRBV5-4 and TRBJ2-2 for the parts outside the CDR3, the full variable domain is ETGVTQSPTHLIKTRGQQVTLRCSSQSGHNTVSWYQQALGQGPQFIFQYYREEENGRGNFPPRFSGLQFPNYSSELNVNALELDDSALYLCASSAGTGNTGELFFGEGSRLTVL.

This clonotype came up many times. The J gene is TRBJ2-1, the V gene TRBV4-3; D is possibly TRBD2 (5 bases). CDR3 length equals 14 residues. Trimming removed 4 bases at V and 8 bases at J, with 15 bases between. Germline assignment: CDR1 LGHNA and CDR2 YSLEER. DNA of the CDR3: TGCGCCAGCAGCCCAAGTCTCGGGATTCATGAGCAGTTCTTC. It translates to CASSPSLGIHEQFF.

This chain connects TRBV12-3 or TRBV12-4 to TRBJ1-5; D is perhaps TRBD1 (6 bases). This CDR3 spans 16 amino acids. The ends were cut back, 3 bases at V and 6 bases at J, with 18 bases in the middle. The DNA of the CDR3 is TGTGCCAGCAGTTTGATATTCGGGGGGCAAAGTCAGCCCCAGCATTTT. Protein sequence: CASSLIFGGQSQPQHF.

The table lists this clonotype with many counts. The gene calls are TRBV5-1 and TRBJ2-7; D gene unclear. The germline V gene encodes CDR1 SGHRS and CDR2 YFSETQ. V gave up 0 bases and J gave up 1 base, with 2 bases separating them. The CDR3 totals 12 residues. The CDR3 here is CASSLESYEQYF. The CDR3 coding sequence is TGCGCCAGCAGCTTGGAATCCTACGAGCAGTACTTC.

The chain couples TRBV3-1 to TRBJ1-2; possibly TRBD1 for D (6 bases). The V end lost 0 bases, the J end lost 8 bases, and 13 bases lay between the germline ends. CDR1 is LGHDT and CDR2 is YNNKEL in the germline V gene (reference sequence). The CDR3 has 14 amino acids. Here the CDR3 reads CASSQEVGGGGYTF. The CDR3, as DNA: TGTGCCAGCAGCCAAGAGGTCGGGGGCGGCGGCTACACCTTC. Filled out from reference TRBV3-1 and TRBJ1-2, the complete variable domain reads DTAVSQTPKYLVTQMGNDKSIKCEQNLGHDTMYWYKQDSKKFLKIMFSYNNKELIINETVPNRFSPKSPDKAHLNLHINSLELGDSAVYFCASSQEVGGGGYTFGSGTRLTVV.

The rearrangement uses TRBV9 and TRBJ1-1, with 7 bases identical to TRBD1. After removal of 4 bases from V and 5 bases from J, the junction contained 8 bases not matched to a gene. From germline, CDR1 is SGDLS and CDR2 YYNGEE. The CDR3 has 14 residues. The CDR3 bases are TGTGCCAGCAGCCCCCAGACAGGGTTTACTGAAGCTTTCTTT. Protein product: CASSPQTGFTEAFF.

The J gene is TRBJ1-3, the V gene TRBV5-1; D is unresolved. The CDR3 covers 16 residues. Germline CDR1 SGHRS, CDR2 YFSETQ. Trimming removed 0 bases at V and 3 bases at J, with 13 bases between. This chain's CDR3 is CASSLGTSGVGNTIYF. CDR3 in DNA: TGCGCCAGCAGCTTGGGGACCTCGGGAGTTGGAAACACCATATATTTT.